This TCR beta chain was retrieved from a study of cytomegalovirus exposure and HLA in healthy donors. Study-wide background: Of roughly 400 genotyped donors, roughly 81% grouped in the Caucasian-associated ancestry cluster.

The PCR contained 60 Vbeta and 13 Jbeta primers. Sequenced by immunoSEQ multiplex PCR; TCRdb stores in-frame clones only, minus some. The repertoire holds 150,000 to 200,000 clones, approximately 86% seen once, with roughly 2% in the top ten. The CDR3 consists of 19 residues. Germline loops: CDR1 SNHLY, CDR2 FYNNEI. V was pared by 6 bases and J by 0 bases, with 14 bases of the junction left unmatched. Study outcomes and limitations: An assumption of roughly uniform sequencing depth across donors underlay the presence/absence analyses. The majority of CMV-associated TCR beta chains were reported as apparently HLA-restricted in a later analysis. A later analysis reportedly found that, within productive TCRs, an Asian-associated ancestry cluster had fewer N-insertions than the mean observed across the approximately 660 donors.

About this clone: Its matching antigen is unknown.

The receptor's source is a woman aged 18-29 years in good health and CMV-seronegative. The source material was PBMCs. This chain uses TRBV2 with TRBJ1-6; 7 bases match TRBD1. CDR3 protein: CASSGDSARRSSYNSPLHF. In DNA, the CDR3 is TGTGCCAGCAGCGGGGACAGTGCTCGTCGCAGCTCCTATAATTCACCCCTCCACTTT.